One sample yielded the 29 T cell receptor beta chains listed below, sequenced in a study of blood T cell repertoires in COVID-19. TCRdb's copy holds only in-frame clones and misses some; the assay was immunoSEQ multiplex PCR. The repertoire includes around 100,000 clones, roughly 92% of them detected once, and more than 0.85% sits in the top ten. Material: peripheral blood. The receptors here all came from a man aged 60 to 69 with acute or convalescent COVID-19.

This chain connects TRBV9 to TRBJ1-5, with D possibly TRBD1 on 5 matching bases. Germline lookup yields CDR1 SGDLS and CDR2 YYNGEE. Trimming removed 4 bases at V and 6 bases at J, with 14 bases between. The CDR3 has 14 amino acids. The CDR3 sequence is CASSSGSGPQPQHF. CDR3 nucleotide sequence: TGTGCCAGCAGCTCAGGCTCAGGGCCTCAGCCCCAGCATTTT.

A single count supports this clone. An end of the junction differs from the germline gene, which may be a read error. The chain has TRBV9 and TRBJ2-2, with 8 positions matching TRBD2. The CDR3 has 18 amino acids. The germline CDR1 and CDR2 sequences are SGDLS and YYNGEE. The CDR3 spells CVSSLRAGRAVDTGELFF. CDR3 DNA sequence: TGTGTCAGCAGCCTACGGGCCGGGAGGGCCGTTGACACCGGGGAGCTGTTTTTT.

The J gene is TRBJ2-1, the V gene TRBV25-1, with 9 bases lining up with TRBD2. The CDR3 has 15 amino acids. The trim removed 2 bases at V and 4 bases at J, leaving 3 bases unmatched. CDR1 MGHDK and CDR2 SYGVNS come from the germline V gene. CDR3 bases: TGTGCCAGCAGTGAAACTAGCGGGTTTTACAATGAGCAGTTCTTC. Protein: CASSETSGFYNEQFF.

V gene TRBV6-5 combines with J gene TRBJ1-6; TRBD1 is a possible D gene (5 bases). The germline CDR1 and CDR2 sequences are MNHEY and SVGAGI. The V end lost 2 bases, the J end lost 7 bases, and 15 bases lay between the germline ends. The CDR3 consists of 16 residues. The CDR3 spells CASSYAQGRINSPLHF. In DNA, the CDR3 is TGTGCCAGCAGTTACGCCCAGGGCAGGATAAATTCACCCCTCCACTTT.

This sequence joins TRBV24-1 and TRBJ2-1; 8 bases match TRBD2. Germline V lookup: CDR1 KGHDR, CDR2 SFDVKD. The CDR3 runs to 16 residues. V gave up 6 bases and J gave up 6 bases; unmatched junction bases: 12. In nucleotides, the CDR3 is TGTGCCACCAGTAGGCCGGGAGGGAATAAGCTCAATGAGCAGTTCTTC. It encodes CATSRPGGNKLNEQFF.

The chain uses TRBV5-1 and TRBJ2-7; tentatively, D is TRBD1 (5 bases). Germline CDR1 is SGHRS and CDR2 is YFSETQ. Trimming pared 0 bases from V and 7 bases from J, leaving 17 bases between. The CDR3 extends over 15 amino acids. Here the CDR3 reads CASSLEGRWPGEQYV. CDR3 bases: TGCGCCAGCAGCTTGGAGGGGCGATGGCCTGGGGAGCAGTACGTC.

The genes are TRBV5-1 and TRBJ1-2, with 9 positions matching TRBD1. This CDR3 region has 15 residues. Germline V gene data show CDR1 as SGHRS and CDR2 as YFSETQ. After removal of 2 bases from V and 4 bases from J, the junction contained 6 bases not matched to a gene. The CDR3 protein is CASSFGDRVLYGYTF. The CDR3 nucleotides read TGCGCCAGCAGCTTCGGGGACAGGGTTCTCTATGGCTACACCTTC.

The rearrangement links TRBV19 to TRBJ2-1; no reliable D call. Germline assignment: CDR1 LNHDA and CDR2 SQIVND (reference sequence). Trimming removed 3 bases from V and 5 bases from J, with 8 bases in between. This CDR3 region has 13 residues. In DNA form, the CDR3 reads TGTGCCAGTAGTATGGCCCTTAACAATGAGCAGTTCTTC. Translating gives CASSMALNNEQFF.

The chain couples TRBV29-1 to TRBJ1-1; 10 bases fit TRBD1. Germline V gives CDR1 SQVTM, CDR2 ANQGSEA. This CDR3 has 13 residues. V lost 7 bases, J lost 3 bases, and 5 bases stayed unmatched. The CDR3 is CSATGTGDTEAFF. As DNA, the CDR3 is TGCAGCGCTACCGGGACAGGGGACACTGAAGCTTTCTTT.

This clone appeared a single time. This chain joins TRBV11-3 and TRBJ1-6, with D hard to call. Trimming pared 3 bases from V and 0 bases from J, leaving 3 bases between. There are 14 residues in the CDR3. The germline CDR1 and CDR2 sequences are SGHNT and YENEEA. The CDR3 DNA is TGTGCCAGCAGCTTCAGCTCCTATAATTCACCCCTCCACTTT. Translation: CASSFSSYNSPLHF.

J is TRBJ2-5 and V is TRBV7-2; D not certain. The CDR3 length is 15 residues. Germline-derived CDR1 and CDR2 are SGHTA and FQGNSA. Trimming pared 5 bases from V and 1 base from J, leaving 14 bases between. This CDR3 is CASSEDSSRQETQYF. In DNA, the CDR3 is TGTGCCAGCAGCGAGGATTCAAGTCGCCAAGAGACCCAGTACTTC.

The chain joins TRBV2 to TRBJ2-1; 8 positions match TRBD2. The CDR3 extends over 14 amino acids. Germline CDR1 is SNHLY and CDR2 is FYNNEI. Trimming cost V 7 bases and J 6 bases; bases outside gene matches: 8. The DNA for the CDR3 is TGTGCCAGCAACGTGGCGGGAGGCGTCAATGAGCAGTTCTTC. Its translation: CASNVAGGVNEQFF.

V usage is TRBV3-1 (or the pseudogene TRBV3-2) and J usage is TRBJ2-3; D is possibly TRBD2 (6 bases). CDR3 length equals 16 residues. The V gene's germline CDR1 is LGHDT and CDR2 YNNKEL (reference sequence). The V end lost 1 base, the J end lost 6 bases, and 17 bases lay between the germline ends. This chain's CDR3 is CASSQAVAGRVDTQYF. The CDR3 DNA reads as TGTGCCAGCAGCCAAGCTGTTGCGGGACGAGTTGATACGCAGTATTTT.

The chain couples TRBV9 to TRBJ1-4; TRBD1 matches at 7 bases. This CDR3 has 15 residues. Germline V gene data show CDR1 as SGDLS and CDR2 as YYNGEE. The ends lost 6 bases at V and 0 bases at J; junction bases unmatched: 5. The CDR3 region is CASTTTGATNEKLFF. As DNA, the CDR3 is TGTGCCAGCACCACAACAGGGGCAACTAATGAAAAACTGTTTTTT.

The rearrangement joins TRBV6-4 to TRBJ1-2; 8 bases map to TRBD1. Germline CDR1 and CDR2: MRHNA and SNTAGT. J lost 7 bases, V lost 6 bases, and 7 bases had no gene match. The CDR3 loop spans 13 amino acids. The CDR3 spells CASSEDRDSGYTF. The CDR3 DNA follows: TGTGCCAGCAGCGAGGACAGGGATTCTGGCTACACCTTC.

This rearrangement joins TRBV4-1 to TRBJ1-4; TRBD1 might be the D (5 bases). CDR3 size: 15 residues. CDR1 and CDR2 (germline): MGHRA, YSYEKL. V was trimmed by 1 base and J by 5 bases, leaving 11 bases between them. For the CDR3, the DNA is TGCGCCAGCAGCCAAGTTCTGGGGGGGAATGAAAAACTGTTTTTT. Its protein product is CASSQVLGGNEKLFF.

The V call is TRBV18, the J call TRBJ2-1, with a possible D match to TRBD1 (5 bases). CDR3 size: 13 residues. Per germline, CDR1 KGHSH and CDR2 LQKENI. Between the trimmed V and J ends, which lost 6 bases and 5 bases, there was a span of 11 bases. The CDR3 here is CASSPGQDNEQFF. As DNA, the CDR3 is TGTGCCAGCTCGCCCGGACAAGACAATGAGCAGTTCTTC.

The chain has TRBV28 and TRBJ2-7, with 16 positions matching TRBD2. After removal of 4 bases from V and 3 bases from J, the junction contained 6 bases not matched to a gene. Germline CDR1 and CDR2: MDHEN and SYDVKM. The CDR3 loop spans 17 amino acids. The CDR3 loop reads CASSSGTSGRALYEQYF. CDR3 DNA: TGTGCCAGCAGTTCGGGGACTAGCGGGAGGGCCCTCTACGAGCAGTACTTC.

The chain recombines TRBV5-1 with TRBJ1-1; D is unresolved. V lost 5 bases and J lost 6, with 17 bases in between. CDR1 is SGHRS and CDR2 is YFSETQ in the germline V gene. The CDR3 totals 14 residues. CDR3 amino acids: CASRQGVEGAEAFF. The CDR3 DNA sequence: TGCGCCAGCAGACAAGGAGTGGAGGGCGCTGAAGCTTTCTTT. The full variable domain, its missing parts supplied by reference TRBV5-1 and TRBJ1-1, is KAGVTQTPRYLIKTRGQQVTLSCSPISGHRSVSWYQQTPGQGLQFLFEYFSETQRNKGNFPGRFSGRQFSNSRSEMNVSTLELGDSALYLCASRQGVEGAEAFFGQGTRLTVV.

The chain recombines TRBV11-2 with TRBJ2-6; unclear D gene. Trimming pared 5 bases from V and 0 bases from J, leaving 14 bases between. Per the germline V gene, CDR1 is SGHAT and CDR2 is FQNNGV. The CDR3 runs to 17 residues. CDR3 sequence: CASSPVISSSGANVLTF. The DNA of the CDR3 is TGTGCCAGCAGCCCAGTAATATCCAGCTCTGGGGCCAACGTCCTGACTTTC.

The chain is built from TRBV19 and TRBJ2-2, with D uncertain. The V gene's germline CDR1 is LNHDA and CDR2 SQIVND (reference sequence). The ends were cut back, 5 bases at V and 5 bases at J, with 9 bases in the middle. The CDR3 is made up of 13 amino acids. The CDR3 nucleotides are TGTGCCAGTAGTCCCTCAACTACCGGGGAGCTGTTTTTT. This translates into CASSPSTTGELFF. The whole variable domain, filled in from reference TRBV19 and TRBJ2-2, reads DGGITQSPKYLFRKEGQNVTLSCEQNLNHDAMYWYRQDPGQGLRLIYYSQIVNDFQKGDIAEGYSVSREKKESFPLTVTSAQKNPTAFYLCASSPSTTGELFFGEGSRLTVL.

The CDR3 sequence: CASSPWPGGIYNEQFF. In DNA, the CDR3 is TGCGCCAGCAGCCCCTGGCCAGGGGGCATCTACAATGAGCAGTTCTTC. The chain links TRBV5-1 to TRBJ2-1; 8 nucleotides match TRBD1. CDR1 and CDR2 (germline): SGHRS, YFSETQ. Trimming took 4 bases from V and 3 from J; bases not matched to a gene: 9. This CDR3 is built from 16 residues.

The chain has TRBV29-1 and TRBJ1-2; D call uncertain. The CDR3 consists of 12 residues. The ends were cut back, 4 bases at V and 2 bases at J, with 8 bases in the middle. Germline lookup yields CDR1 SQVTM and CDR2 ANQGSEA. CDR3 region: CSVGNRNYGYTF. CDR3 nucleotides: TGCAGCGTTGGTAACAGAAACTATGGCTACACCTTC.

This chain links TRBV10-1 with TRBJ2-7; tentatively, D is TRBD2 (6 bases). In germline, CDR1 is WNHNN, CDR2 SYGVQD (reference sequence). The CDR3 covers 13 residues. V lost 5 bases and J 6 bases, leaving 14 bases between the germline ends. CDR3 region: CASSPGLLSEQYF. CDR3 nucleotides: TGCGCCAGCAGTCCGGGACTCCTCAGCGAGCAGTACTTC.

This chain's CDR3 is CATSDLRASGVGEQFF. CDR3 DNA sequence: TGTGCCACCAGTGATTTGCGGGCTAGCGGGGTAGGTGAGCAGTTCTTC. The rearrangement uses TRBV24-1 and TRBJ2-1; 9 bases map to TRBD2. The V segment lost 0 bases and the J segment 9 bases; nucleotides outside the gene matches: 8. The CDR3 covers 16 residues. Germline-derived CDR1 and CDR2 are KGHDR and SFDVKD.

V gene TRBV9 combines with J gene TRBJ2-7; 8 bases align to TRBD1. J gave up 3 bases and V 0 bases, and 5 bases lay outside the gene matches. Germline CDR1 SGDLS, CDR2 YYNGEE. The CDR3 is made up of 15 amino acids. In nucleotides, the CDR3 is TGTGCCAGCAGCGTAGGGCCAGGGGGCAGCTACGAGCAGTACGTC. Encoded protein: CASSVGPGGSYEQYV.

This sequence joins TRBV6-1 and TRBJ2-7; D not certain. The CDR3 length is 14 residues. Germline lookup yields CDR1 MNHNS and CDR2 SASEGT. Trimming stripped 2 bases from V and 2 bases from J, with 10 bases between. CDR3 residues: CASSEQSHTYEQYV. CDR3 bases: TGTGCCAGCAGTGAACAGTCACATACCTACGAGCAGTACGTC.

The rearrangement links TRBV5-3 to TRBJ2-2; tentative D call: TRBD2 (6 bases). TRBV5-3 is reported as an ORF; its role is uncertain. Trimming cost V 4 bases and J 1 base, with 14 bases left between them. The CDR3 is made up of 16 amino acids. CDR3 in amino acids: CARSQNSGVNTGELFF. The CDR3 nucleotides are TGTGCCAGAAGCCAAAATAGCGGAGTGAACACCGGGGAGCTGTTTTTT.

The V call is TRBV13, the J call TRBJ2-7; tentative D call: TRBD2 (5 bases). Germline CDR1 PRHDT, CDR2 FYEKMQ (reference sequence). V dropped 2 bases and J dropped 3 bases, with 17 bases sitting between them. This CDR3 contains 16 residues. The DNA for the CDR3 is TGTGCCAGCAGCTTAATCAGGTGGGGTGAGGGCTACGAGCAGTACTTC. Its translation is CASSLIRWGEGYEQYF. Drawing the rest from reference TRBV13 and TRBJ2-7, the complete variable domain is AAGVIQSPRHLIKEKRETATLKCYPIPRHDTVYWYQQGPGQDPQFLISFYEKMQSDKGSIPDRFSAQQFSDYHSELNMSSLELGDSALYFCASSLIRWGEGYEQYFGPGTRLTVT.